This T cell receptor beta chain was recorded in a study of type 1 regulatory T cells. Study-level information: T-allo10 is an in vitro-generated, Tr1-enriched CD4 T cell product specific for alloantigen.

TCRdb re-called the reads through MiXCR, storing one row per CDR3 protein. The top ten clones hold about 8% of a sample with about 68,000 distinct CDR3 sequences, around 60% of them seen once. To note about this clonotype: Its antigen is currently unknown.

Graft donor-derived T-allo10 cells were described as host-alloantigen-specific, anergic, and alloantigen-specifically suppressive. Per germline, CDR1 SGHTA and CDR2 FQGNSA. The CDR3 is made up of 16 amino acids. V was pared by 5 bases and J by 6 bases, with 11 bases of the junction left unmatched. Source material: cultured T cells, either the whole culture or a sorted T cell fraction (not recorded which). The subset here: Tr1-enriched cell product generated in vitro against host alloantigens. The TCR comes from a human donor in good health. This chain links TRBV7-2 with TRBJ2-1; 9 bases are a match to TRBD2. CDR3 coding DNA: TGTGCCAGCAGCCAGTACCTAGCGGGACCCCTCAATGAGCAGTTCTTC. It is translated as CASSQYLAGPLNEQFF.